The 19 T cell receptor beta chains below all came from one sample that was sequenced in a study of blood T cell repertoires in COVID-19. Profiling relied on immunoSEQ multiplex PCR, and the TCRdb table lists in-frame clones only, not all of them. The sample comprises around 160,000 clones, approximately 87% of which are singletons, and 10% rests with the top ten. The specimen was peripheral blood. These receptors were taken from a woman in her 70s with COVID-19, enrolled during active disease.

The chain recombines TRBV29-1 with TRBJ1-1; 11 positions agree with TRBD1. With V trimmed by 7 bases and J by 6 bases, 10 bases remained unmatched. The CDR3 has 14 amino acids. In germline, CDR1 is SQVTM, CDR2 ANQGSEA. The CDR3 protein is CSAAGGQGAAEAFF. The CDR3 DNA sequence: TGCAGCGCTGCGGGAGGACAGGGGGCCGCTGAAGCTTTCTTT.

This clone has just one count. The chain links TRBV3-1 (or the pseudogene TRBV3-2) to TRBJ1-2; D remains unclear. The V and J ends lost 1 base and 5 bases respectively, with 17 bases between them. The CDR3 sequence is 16 residues long. Germline CDR1 reads LGHDT; CDR2 reads YNNKEL (reference sequence). The CDR3 loop reads CASSQGLPTGGYGYTF. DNA of the CDR3: TGTGCCAGCAGCCAAGGTTTGCCCACGGGAGGATATGGCTACACCTTC.

This chain links TRBV3-1 (or the pseudogene TRBV3-2) with TRBJ2-2; 14 nucleotides align to TRBD2. Germline lookup yields CDR1 LGHDT and CDR2 YNNKEL (reference sequence). J gave up 4 bases and V 0 bases, and 7 bases lay outside the gene matches. The CDR3 extends over 19 amino acids. The CDR3 here is CASSQEVTSGGAVTGELFF. The CDR3 bases are TGTGCCAGCAGCCAAGAGGTGACTAGCGGGGGGGCCGTCACCGGGGAGCTGTTTTTT.

The J gene is TRBJ1-2, the V gene TRBV5-1, with 12 bases aligning to TRBD1. CDR3 size: 16 residues. Trimming removed 4 bases from V and 8 bases from J; junction bases left unmatched: 12. The germline gives CDR1 SGHRS, CDR2 YFSETQ. CDR3 amino acids: CASSLSGTGGKGGYTF. As DNA, the CDR3 is TGCGCCAGCAGCCTTTCCGGGACAGGGGGCAAAGGCGGCTACACCTTC.

In this sample, this clone turned up once. The genes are TRBV19 and TRBJ2-5; D is perhaps TRBD2 (6 bases). Germline V gene sequence: CDR1 LNHDA, CDR2 SQIVND (reference sequence). V lost 1 base and J lost 1, with 10 bases in between. This CDR3 has 15 amino acids. CDR3 DNA: TGTGCCAGTAGTATAGTAGGCGGGGTCCAAGAGACCCAGTACTTC. Amino acids: CASSIVGGVQETQYF.

V gene TRBV5-1 combines with J gene TRBJ2-5, with 8 bases lining up with TRBD2. The CDR3 totals 15 residues. After removal of 1 base from V and 3 bases from J, the junction contained 5 bases not matched to a gene. Germline V gene sequence: CDR1 SGHRS, CDR2 YFSETQ. DNA of the CDR3: TGCGCCAGCAGCTTGCGGCCCGGGGGGGAAGAGACCCAGTACTTC. This translates into CASSLRPGGEETQYF.

V and J are TRBV6-6 and TRBJ1-2, with D hard to call. CDR3 size: 13 residues. Per germline, CDR1 MNHNY and CDR2 SVGAGI (reference sequence). Trimming stripped 6 bases from V and 5 bases from J, with 13 bases between. As DNA, the CDR3 is TGTGCCAGCAGCCCTGGTCGCGGGTATGGCTACACCTTC. This translates into CASSPGRGYGYTF.

V and J are TRBV21-1 and TRBJ2-1; the DNA was not compared with TRBD2, the D call given in the table. TRBV21-1 is a listed pseudogene. The CDR3 runs 15 residues. The CDR3 DNA follows: TGTGCCAGCAGCGGGGAGGGTTTAACCTACAATGAGCAGTTCTTC. It encodes CASSGEGLTYNEQFF.

This chain uses TRBV10-3 with TRBJ1-5; 7 bases are shared with TRBD1. Trimming took 5 bases from V and 0 from J; bases not matched to a gene: 4. The germline CDR1 and CDR2 sequences are ENHRY and SYGVKD. This CDR3 comprises 15 residues. CDR3 nucleotide sequence: TGTGCCATCAGTCGGGACAGAGATAGCAATCAGCCCCAGCATTTT. Protein: CAISRDRDSNQPQHF.

The V and J genes are TRBV11-2 and TRBJ2-2; a possible D gene is TRBD2 (5 bases). V was trimmed by 3 bases and J by 4 bases, leaving 9 bases between them. Germline CDR1 and CDR2: SGHAT and FQNNGV. The CDR3 has 14 amino acids. CDR3 residues: CASSLNSGTGELFF. CDR3 in DNA: TGTGCCAGCAGCTTGAACAGCGGCACCGGGGAGCTGTTTTTT.

The chain has TRBV18 and TRBJ1-3; 8 bases match TRBD1. J gave up 1 base and V 3 bases, and 5 bases lay outside the gene matches. This CDR3 contains 16 residues. The germline V gene has CDR1 KGHSH and CDR2 LQKENI. The CDR3 region has the DNA TGTGCCAGCTCACCGACCCAGGGGGCTTCTGGAAACACCATATATTTT. Protein product: CASSPTQGASGNTIYF.

The V gene is TRBV5-4, the J gene TRBJ1-2, with 11 bases matching TRBD1. V dropped 4 bases and J dropped 2; count of bases not matched to a gene: 10. Germline values: CDR1 SGHNT, CDR2 YYREEE (reference sequence). The length of the CDR3 is 17 residues. The CDR3 reads CASSPGTGGWGNYGYTF. The CDR3 bases are TGTGCCAGCAGCCCGGGGACAGGGGGATGGGGAAACTATGGCTACACCTTC.

The rearrangement joins TRBV12-3 or TRBV12-4 to TRBJ2-7, with D possibly matching TRBD2 (5 bases). V was clipped by 6 bases and J by 0 bases, with 9 bases between them. The CDR3 length is 13 residues. The CDR3 DNA reads TGTGCCAGCAGAAGGACTGGCTCCTACGAGCAGTACTTC. This sequence encodes CASRRTGSYEQYF.

This clone was detected only once. CDR3 region: CASSQGRGSGELFF. The DNA of the CDR3 is TGCGCCAGCAGCCAAGGGAGGGGATCCGGGGAGCTGTTTTTT. The J gene is TRBJ2-2, the V gene TRBV4-1, with a weak D call TRBD2 (6 bases). The V end lost 1 base, the J end lost 6 bases, and 9 bases lay between the germline ends. CDR1 MGHRA and CDR2 YSYEKL come from the germline V gene. This CDR3 contains 14 residues.

The V and J genes are TRBV12-3 or TRBV12-4 and TRBJ1-2; maybe TRBD1 (5 bases). V gave up 5 bases and J gave up 3 bases, with 10 bases separating them. There are 13 residues in the CDR3. As DNA, the CDR3 is TGTGCCAGCAGTCTCAGGGAGGACTATGGCTACACCTTC. Amino acids: CASSLREDYGYTF.

This sequence joins TRBV5-1 and TRBJ1-2; D ambiguous. This CDR3 contains 14 residues. CDR1 and CDR2 (germline): SGHRS, YFSETQ. V gave up 4 bases and J gave up 2 bases, with 12 bases separating them. The CDR3 sequence: CASSGRTGNYGYTF. CDR3 DNA: TGCGCCAGCAGCGGCCGGACGGGGAACTATGGCTACACCTTC.

V is TRBV7-9 and J is TRBJ1-5, with no clear D. Germline-derived CDR1 and CDR2 are SEHNR and FQNEAQ (reference sequence). The V end lost 2 bases, the J end lost 7 bases, and 9 bases lay between the germline ends. The CDR3 contains 13 residues. CDR3 sequence: CASSLSGGQPQHF. The DNA for the CDR3 is TGTGCCAGCAGCTTATCTGGAGGGCAGCCCCAGCATTTT.

V gene TRBV6-5 combines with J gene TRBJ2-1; 7 bases map to TRBD1. The CDR3 spans 13 residues. V was clipped by 4 bases and J by 9 bases; unmatched bases: 6. CDR1 and CDR2 (germline): MNHEY, SVGAGI. The CDR3 sequence: CASSWTGEGEQFF. CDR3 sequence (DNA): TGTGCCAGCAGTTGGACAGGAGAAGGTGAGCAGTTCTTC.

The chain carries TRBV5-4 and TRBJ1-4; 8 nucleotides align to TRBD1. This CDR3 is built from 15 residues. Germline V gene sequence: CDR1 SGHNT, CDR2 YYREEE (reference sequence). Unmatched junction bases numbered 5, after V lost 4 bases and J lost 3 bases. DNA for the CDR3: TGTGCCAGCAGCACCCGACAGGGGTCTAATGAAAAACTGTTTTTT. It is translated as CASSTRQGSNEKLFF.